This record concerns one T cell receptor (beta chain) sequence. This clone's antigen is unknown. Per-base quality was not reported, and no clone a single base away is much larger than it. These data belong to a study of T cell responses to AZD1222 COVID-19 vaccine (dated by TCRdb to about 2021). Broadly, across the study: A total of under 250 trial participants underwent TCR sequencing, of whom approximately 200 had received two doses of AZD1222 and some 25 had received two doses of the MenACWY control vaccine. Trial participants were enrolled by age into 18-55, 56-69 and 70-plus year subgroups, with 148, 28 and 57 TCR-sequenced participants respectively.

The research as a whole found: The 56-69-year group was small, and its depth increase did not reach significance, likely because of low power. A significant rise in spike-specific TCR breadth and depth was observed after two AZD1222 doses relative to day 0 and relative to MenACWY recipients. The whole spike protein was spanned by vaccine-associated CD4 TCRs, and dominant responses were seen in regions 160-218 and 743-854. Reportedly, almost half of the unique spike-specific TCRs recognized epitopes lying outside the regions that are mutated in the B.1.351 and B.1.1.7 variants. Conclusions about previously exposed vaccinees were limited because only 5 or 6 AZD1222 recipients were SARS-CoV-2 seropositive at baseline. Participants were mostly white British and included more females than males, and it was suggested by the authors that clonal diversity may have been underestimated. Because no day 14 peak-response samples were available, repertoires were characterized only after the peak T cell response.

The sample's time point, from its label and the paper: baseline before first vaccination. Reading the label with the study, this specimen's treatment or condition is: meningococcal conjugate vaccine given as trial control. Samples from vaccinated people were obtained from the UK trials COV001 and COV002, which included a single-blind randomized controlled phase 2/3 trial of AZD1222 (ChAdOx1 nCoV-19) in healthy adults. For TCRbeta chain sequencing, PBMC samples were collected from trial participants at day 0 and at day 28 after the second dose. The CDR3 regions of human TCRbeta chains were analyzed by immunosequencing. Per the authors' processing: Repertoire TCRs were checked for matches against a reference library of SARS-CoV-2-specific TCRs that had been generated using the MIRA antigen-specificity platform. Breadth meant the fraction of unique TCRs that were SARS-CoV-2-associated, whereas depth meant the fraction of total T cells that were SARS-CoV-2-associated. Using the MIRA data, each spike-specific TCR was mapped to the spike region that the TCR reacts to and placed in a CD4 or CD8 class. Log10-transformed breadth and depth values were compared by one-way ANOVA with Sidak's multiple comparisons tests. As stored in TCRdb, this immuneACCESS dataset retains in-frame rearrangements with V and J assigned. A fraction of the clones does not appear; measured against another copy, unresolved V genes explain less than half of the discrepancy, and the remainder lacks a known reason. That table furnishes V, J and clone size, whereas the DNA furnished D and trimming. The table for this sample lists 200,000 to 250,000 clones; about 92% of them were counted only once. The ten largest make up around 1% of the sample.

The starting material was peripheral blood, obtained on day 0 of MenACWY control vaccination. This TCR came from an adult in good health.

The nucleotide sequence reads as follows: TGTGCCAGCAGTTACTTTGGCAGGATTCAGCCCCAGCATTTT. Its protein product is CASSYFGRIQPQHF. The rearranged chain carries TRBV6-2 or TRBV6-3 and TRBJ1-5, with the identity of the D gene unclear. Cut back by 1 base and 6 bases, the V and J ends lie 10 bases apart. The CDR3 numbers 14 residues from cysteine through phenylalanine. Only the CDR3 region is kept as DNA, spanning 42 bases read in frame from base 1. Based on the germline V gene, the CDR1 and CDR2 sequences are MNHEY and SVGEGT.